This paragraph reports one T cell receptor (beta chain). The sample is drawn from a study of blood T cell repertoires in COVID-19. This table comes from immunoSEQ multiplex PCR, and its TCRdb copy is limited to in-frame clones, with some not included. Among fewer than 200,000 clones listed, 92% were seen once. Looked up from germline, CDR1 is MNHEY and CDR2 is SMNVEV (reference sequence). The ends were cut back, 3 bases at V and 10 bases at J, with 6 bases in the middle. The CDR3 runs 11 residues. Seattle researchers signed up patients amid active infection and tracked them longitudinally. The chain carries TRBV27 and TRBJ1-4; a weak D match, TRBD1 (5 bases). The sample comprised peripheral blood. The origin of this receptor is a man aged 25-40 years with COVID-19, enrolled during active disease. The DNA of the CDR3 is TGTGCCAGCAGTTTGGGGGGAAAACTGTTTTTT. Protein product: CASSLGGKLFF.